The rows below give T cell receptor beta chains drawn from one sample of a study of somatic mutations in cytotoxic T cells in rheumatoid arthritis. Repertoires were generated with immunoSEQ multiplex PCR, while TCRdb's copy carries only in-frame clones and drops some. The sample yields approximately 20,000 clones, roughly four fifths seen once. Sequenced: CD8+ T cells sorted from blood. The receptors come from a woman between 50 and 59 years old in good health. The CDR3 runs from the conserved cysteine through the conserved F or W. Fields, in order: D gene, V gene, clone size, J gene, CDR3 DNA, CDR3 protein. The D gene is left open where the match is weak. Expanded clones are given a class, and other clones once, few, many or no size at all.

-,TRBV6-1,-,TRBJ2-7,TGTGCCAGCAGTGGCCGGACAGTTTCCTACGAGCAGTACTTC,CASSGRTVSYEQYF
TRBD2,TRBV6-4,once,TRBJ2-4,TGTGCCAGCAGTGAGGTAGCGGGAGTTGGGTTCGGCAAAAACATTCAGTACTTC,CASSEVAGVGFGKNIQYF
-,TRBV2,-,TRBJ2-2,TGTGCCAGCAGTAGTGGGGAGAACACCGGGGAGCTGTTTTTT,CASSSGENTGELFF
TRBD1,TRBV5-6,-,TRBJ2-7,TGTGCCAGCAGCCCAGCATGGGGACAGGGGGCCTACGAGCAGTACTTC,CASSPAWGQGAYEQYF
-,TRBV10-1,-,TRBJ2-7,TGCGCCAGCAGTACGGACTCCTACGAGCAGTACTTC,CASSTDSYEQYF
-,TRBV30,-,TRBJ2-1,TGTGCCTGGAGTCCTACCGGGTCCTACAATGAGCAGTTCTTC,CAWSPTGSYNEQFF
-,TRBV6-5,-,TRBJ2-4,TGTGCCAGCAGTTACTCCGCAGTAGCCAAAAACATTCAGTACTTC,CASSYSAVAKNIQYF
TRBD1,TRBV7-9,-,TRBJ2-3,TGTGCCAGCAGCACTATAGGACAGGGGGCGGAAGGGGCAGATACGCAGTATTTT,CASSTIGQGAEGADTQYF
-,TRBV9,-,TRBJ1-4,TGTGCCAGCGGTAGGGGGTCGGCGCCCGAGGAAAAACTGTTTTTT,CASGRGSAPEEKLFF
-,TRBV7-6,-,TRBJ1-3,TGTGCCAGCAGCTTGAGGACCCTGCCTGGAAACACCATATATTTT,CASSLRTLPGNTIYF
TRBD1,TRBV25-1,-,TRBJ1-2,TGTGCCAGCAGTGGGGGGGGGACAGGGTTTATTCTAGGCTATGGCTACACCTTC,CASSGGGTGFILGYGYTF
-,TRBV6-5,-,TRBJ1-2,TGTGCCAGCAGCCACGGGTCTACAGGGTATGGCTACACCTTC,CASSHGSTGYGYTF
-,TRBV4-1,-,TRBJ2-2,TGCGCCAGCAGCCAAGTTAGAAGGGGCTTCCTTTTCGGCGGGGACACCGGGGAGCTGTTTTTT,CASSQVRRGFLFGGDTGELFF
TRBD1,TRBV30,-,TRBJ2-2,TGTGCCTGGAGTTCCGGGACAGTAAACACCGGGGAGCTGTTTTTT,CAWSSGTVNTGELFF
-,TRBV5-3,-,TRBJ2-5,TGTGCCAGAAGCACCCGGGGAGCTGAGACCCAGTACTTC,CARSTRGAETQYF
-,TRBV25-1,-,TRBJ2-1,TGTGCCAGCAGCCCTCCCGGGAATGAGCAGTTCTTC,CASSPPGNEQFF
-,TRBV7-2,once,TRBJ2-1,TGTGCCAGCAGCAACGTTGGTGGGGACTTCAATGAGCAGTTCTTC,CASSNVGGDFNEQFF
-,TRBV6-5,-,TRBJ1-4,TGTGCCAGCAGCAACCGGGGGTTCGATGAAAAACTGTTTTTT,CASSNRGFDEKLFF
TRBD2,TRBV5-6,-,TRBJ2-2,TGTGCCAGCAGCCTACAGCGGGAGAGGGATACCGGGGAGCTGTTTTTT,CASSLQRERDTGELFF
-,TRBV30,-,TRBJ2-6,TGTGCCTGGAGTAGCACAGCTGGGGCCAACGTCCTGACTTTC,CAWSSTAGANVLTF
TRBD2,TRBV13,-,TRBJ2-5,TGTGCCAGCAGCCCCTCAGCGGGGGGGGGCCAAGAGACCCAGTACTTC,CASSPSAGGGQETQYF
-,TRBV6-1,once,TRBJ2-1,TGTGCCAGCAGTGACTTCCCGGACGTGATAAACGGGGATGAGCAGTTCTTC,CASSDFPDVINGDEQFF
-,TRBV29-1,once,TRBJ1-1,TGCAGCGCCAAAGGGGGGAACACTGAAGCTTTCTTT,CSAKGGNTEAFF